This T cell receptor (beta chain) appears in the sequencing data of a study of blood T cell repertoires in COVID-19. Study information: PBMCs, B-cell-depleted T cells, or T cells provided the cDNA or gDNA that made up the material.

In the authors' methods: Amplification of reference gene primers was used by the study to estimate nucleated cell counts. This table comes from immunoSEQ multiplex PCR, and its TCRdb copy is limited to in-frame clones, with some not included. Clonal size and the V and J genes are those of that table, whereas D and trimming came from the DNA. The sample comprises 50,000 to 70,000 clones, approximately 90% of which are singletons, and 7.5% to 9.5% rests with the top ten. This clone showed up just once. J was trimmed by 4 bases and V by 8 bases; bases with no gene match: 10. Germline V gives CDR1 MNHEY, CDR2 SVGAGI. The CDR3 runs to 14 residues.

The receptor was isolated from a woman in her 70s with active COVID-19. The rearrangement uses TRBV6-5 and TRBJ1-2, with TRBD1 matching over 7 bases. The sequencing input was peripheral blood. The CDR3 region has the DNA TGTGCCAGCGCTGAGGGGGCCATTGGCTATGGCTACACCTTC. Protein product: CASAEGAIGYGYTF.